The 8 T cell receptor beta chains listed next were all sequenced from one sample in a study of technical replicates of blood from a few donors. Sequenced by immunoSEQ multiplex PCR; TCRdb stores in-frame clones only, minus some. The data contain tens of thousands of clones, approximately 92% of them singletons. The source material was T cells isolated from PBMCs. These receptors all stem from a human donor in good health.

V is TRBV19 and J is TRBJ1-2; D may be TRBD1 (6 bases). This CDR3 region has 13 residues. Between the trimmed V and J ends, which lost 3 bases and 4 bases, there was a span of 9 bases. Germline CDR1 and CDR2: LNHDA and SQIVND (reference sequence). The DNA of the CDR3 is TGTGCCAGTAGTATGCAGGGGTCCTATGGCTACACCTTC. Translating gives CASSMQGSYGYTF.

The rearrangement uses TRBV10-3 and TRBJ2-3; D may be TRBD2 (6 bases). CDR1 is ENHRY, CDR2 SYGVKD, per germline. Deletions cut 4 bases from V and 2 bases from J, with 13 bases between. The CDR3 has 15 amino acids. In nucleotides, the CDR3 is TGTGCCATCAGTGCGTACCGGGAGCACACAGATACGCAGTATTTT. This codes for CAISAYREHTDTQYF.

The chain joins TRBV6-5 to TRBJ1-2; TRBD1 matches at 7 bases. Germline CDR1 MNHEY, CDR2 SVGAGI. The CDR3 has 15 amino acids. V was pared by 6 bases and J by 4 bases, with 11 bases of the junction left unmatched. The chain's CDR3 is CASSPHSDRSYGYTF. In DNA, the CDR3 is TGTGCCAGCAGCCCCCACTCGGACAGGAGCTATGGCTACACCTTC.

V and J are TRBV6-5 and TRBJ1-1; weak D call: TRBD1 (5 bases). The CDR3 consists of 14 residues. Per the germline V gene, CDR1 is MNHEY and CDR2 is SVGAGI. Trimming took off 0 bases at V and 3 bases at J, with 8 bases between the two ends. CDR3 amino acids: CASSYSEGDTEAFF. Written as DNA, the CDR3 is TGTGCCAGCAGTTACTCTGAAGGGGACACTGAAGCTTTCTTT.

The rearrangement joins TRBV15 to TRBJ1-4, with D maybe TRBD1 (6 bases). CDR1 is LNHNV and CDR2 is YYDKDF in the germline V gene (reference sequence). V dropped 3 bases and J dropped 4 bases, with 12 bases sitting between them. This CDR3 is built from 15 residues. CDR3 nucleotide sequence: TGTGCCACCAGCAGGGCCGGGACACGTAATGAAAAACTGTTTTTT. It specifies CATSRAGTRNEKLFF.

The CDR3 loop is CASSIPRGADQPQHF. CDR3 nucleotide sequence: TGTGCCAGTAGTATCCCCAGGGGGGCGGATCAGCCCCAGCATTTT. The chain joins TRBV19 to TRBJ1-5, with TRBD1 identical over 7 bases. This CDR3 contains 15 residues. Germline trimming cut 3 bases from V and 5 bases from J; bases unmatched to any gene: 7. Germline assignment: CDR1 LNHDA and CDR2 SQIVND (reference sequence).

This clone appeared once. The rearrangement joins TRBV29-1 to TRBJ1-3; a possible D gene is TRBD1 (5 bases). V was cut by 4 bases and J by 4 bases, with 11 bases left in between. The CDR3 is 13 residues long. Germline V gives CDR1 SQVTM, CDR2 ANQGSEA. The CDR3 region is CSVGGTSGNTIYF. The CDR3 DNA sequence: TGCAGCGTTGGCGGGACGTCGGGAAACACCATATATTTT.

J is TRBJ2-7 and V is TRBV11-1; TRBD1 matches at 9 bases. The CDR3 runs 13 residues. Per the germline V gene, CDR1 is SGHAT and CDR2 is FQDESV (reference sequence). The ends lost 5 bases at V and 3 bases at J; junction bases unmatched: 2. The DNA for the CDR3 is TGTGCCAGCAGCCCGGACAGGGGCTACGAGCAGTACTTC. It is translated as CASSPDRGYEQYF.